This entry lists 25 T cell receptor beta chains sequenced from one sample in a study of blood T cells in healthy people across ages. Next came a second PCR, run for about 6 to 12 cycles, which used a sample-barcoded 5' primer along with a J-beta primer mix. TCRdb re-analysed the 5' RACE reads in MiXCR, keeping a single row per CDR3 protein. Here the sample spans around 990,000 distinct CDR3 sequences, roughly 24% being singletons. These data are also associated with another study on T cells of mothers and their children.

Material: blood. The receptors derive from a girl aged 2 to 9 in good health.

Turning to this clonotype: One junction end disagrees with the germline gene, perhaps due to a read error. CDR3 loop: CSASYSGGYNEQFF. The DNA for the CDR3 is TGCAGCGCCTCCTACAGCGGAGGTTACAACGAGCAGTTCTTC. The chain links TRBV29-1 to TRBJ2-5, with D possibly being TRBD2 (5 bases). TRBJ2-1 explains the end of the DNA better; the J call may be wrong. Germline CDR1 is SQVTM and CDR2 is ANQGSEA. The CDR3 is 14 residues long.

This clonotype was seen more than once but under ten times. The V call is TRBV2, the J call TRBJ2-3; TRBD2 matches at 8 bases. Germline V gives CDR1 SNHLY, CDR2 FYNNEI. CDR3 length: 16 amino acids. The V and J ends lost 6 bases and 6 bases, in that order; junction bases with no gene match: 14. The DNA of the CDR3 is TGTGCCAGCAGCGCCGGGAGGGCTTATGGCGAGGATACGCAGTATTTT. As protein: CASSAGRAYGEDTQYF.

This chain uses TRBV7-9 with TRBJ1-1; D is ambiguous. The germline gives CDR1 SEHNR, CDR2 FQNEAQ (reference sequence). CDR3 length: 12 amino acids. Trimming removed 5 bases from V and 1 base from J, with 5 bases in between. The CDR3, as DNA: TGTGCCAGCAGCGGATGGAACACTGAAGCTTTCTTT. This encodes CASSGWNTEAFF.

This clonotype was detected a few times. J is TRBJ2-1 and V is TRBV11-2; perhaps TRBD1 as D (5 bases). The CDR3 totals 14 residues. From germline, CDR1 is SGHAT and CDR2 FQNNGV. V lost 2 bases to trimming and J lost 4 bases, with 9 bases between them. The CDR3 region is CASSLFQGYNEQFF. The DNA of the CDR3 is TGTGCCAGCAGCTTATTTCAGGGTTACAATGAGCAGTTCTTC.

The chain combines TRBV7-9 with TRBJ2-1, with unresolved D. The CDR3 length is 14 residues. The V gene lost 2 bases and the J gene lost 10 bases, with 15 bases spanning the gap. Germline V lookup: CDR1 SEHNR, CDR2 FQNEAQ (reference sequence). CDR3 in DNA: TGTGCCAGCAGCTTACCATCTTTAGTTGACGAGCAGTTCTTC. Translation gives CASSLPSLVDEQFF.

This clonotype has a handful of counts. The chain links TRBV11-3 to TRBJ1-1; 8 bases map to TRBD1. The CDR3 has 20 amino acids. Germline loops: CDR1 SGHNT, CDR2 YENEEA. V dropped 5 bases and J dropped 7; count of bases not matched to a gene: 27. CDR3 amino acids: CASSGDRFGSALGLFSEAFF. The CDR3 DNA reads as TGTGCCAGCAGCGGGGACAGGTTCGGATCCGCACTCGGCCTATTTAGTGAAGCTTTCTTT.

Only a few counts were recorded for this clonotype. J is TRBJ1-1 and V is TRBV5-1; D is ambiguous. V shed 2 bases and J shed 3 bases, with 14 bases lying between them. From germline, CDR1 is SGHRS and CDR2 YFSETQ. The CDR3 covers 15 residues. The CDR3 sequence is CASSFEGLGDTEAFF. As DNA, the CDR3 is TGCGCCAGCAGCTTTGAAGGGCTTGGAGACACTGAAGCTTTCTTT.

The chain joins TRBV10-2 to TRBJ2-7; D call uncertain. This CDR3 region has 14 residues. The germline gives CDR1 WSHSY, CDR2 SAAADI. V shed 0 bases and J shed 6 bases, with 12 bases lying between them. The CDR3 DNA reads as TGCGCCAGCAGTGAGTCCCCTAGAATTTTCGAGCAGTACTTC. Residues: CASSESPRIFEQYF.

This rearrangement joins TRBV10-3 to TRBJ1-2, with 7 bases aligning to TRBD1. Germline CDR1 ENHRY, CDR2 SYGVKD. The CDR3 loop spans 13 amino acids. The CDR3 nucleotides are TGTGCGACCCAAACAGGGGACGGGCTCGGCTACACCTTC. Its protein is CATQTGDGLGYTF.

The V and J genes are TRBV29-1 and TRBJ2-5; TRBD2 matches 8 bases. The J call may be mistaken, given a closer DNA end match to TRBJ2-1. The CDR3 runs 13 residues. Germline CDR1 is SQVTM and CDR2 is ANQGSEA. DNA for the CDR3: TGCAGCGTTGTAGGCGGGGGGTACAATGAGCAGTTCTTC. It specifies CSVVGGGYNEQFF.

This rearrangement joins TRBV12-3 or TRBV12-4 to TRBJ1-2, with D tentatively TRBD1 (5 bases). Trimming removed 5 bases at V and 7 bases at J, with 14 bases between. The CDR3 is 13 residues long. The CDR3 here is CASSRDGISGYTF. The CDR3, as DNA: TGTGCCAGCAGTCGGGACGGTATATCTGGCTACACCTTC.

This clonotype was detected only a few times. CDR3 sequence reads: CSASTWDSTFQETQYF. The CDR3 nucleotides read TGCAGTGCTAGCACCTGGGACAGTACTTTTCAAGAGACCCAGTACTTC. The rearrangement joins TRBV20-1 to TRBJ2-5; 7 bases are a match to TRBD1. The CDR3 has 16 residues. Germline values: CDR1 DFQATT, CDR2 SNEGSKA (reference sequence). V was pared by 3 bases and J by 2 bases, with 12 bases of the junction left unmatched.

This clonotype was counted ten times or more. The chain carries TRBV6-1 and TRBJ2-3; 8 nucleotides align to TRBD1. CDR3 length: 14 residues. CDR1 and CDR2 (germline): MNHNS, SASEGT. Trimming removed 7 bases from V and 4 bases from J; junction bases left unmatched: 7. The DNA of the CDR3 is TGTGCCAGCACCGACAGGGGTGAGGCAGATACGCAGTATTTT. This codes for CASTDRGEADTQYF.

This clonotype has ten or more counts. The chain is built from TRBV6-6 and TRBJ1-4; tentative D call: TRBD1 (5 bases). V was shortened by 4 bases and J by 5 bases, with 11 bases between the two germline ends. The CDR3 consists of 14 residues. Germline lookup yields CDR1 MNHNY and CDR2 SVGAGI (reference sequence). The CDR3 sequence is CASSSRGGNEKLFF. The CDR3 region has the DNA TGTGCCAGCAGTTCTCGCGGGGGAAATGAAAAACTGTTTTTT.

The V call is TRBV7-2, the J call TRBJ2-7; the D gene could be TRBD1 or TRBD2 (6 bases each). CDR3 length: 16 residues. Trimming took 5 bases from V and 0 from J, leaving 17 bases between them. Germline V gene sequence: CDR1 SGHTA, CDR2 FQGNSA. The CDR3 coding sequence is TGTGCCAGCAGCAGGGGGTACGGGGGTCCCTCCTACGAGCAGTACTTC. Protein product: CASSRGYGGPSYEQYF.

J is TRBJ1-2 and V is TRBV11-2, with D possibly matching TRBD1 (6 bases). CDR1 and CDR2 from the germline V gene are SGHAT and FQNNGV. V gave up 0 bases and J gave up 4 bases, with 18 bases separating them. The CDR3 extends over 17 amino acids. The CDR3: CASSLDPASGDVYGYTF. The CDR3 coding sequence is TGTGCCAGCAGCTTAGATCCCGCATCAGGGGATGTCTATGGCTACACCTTC.

The chain joins TRBV4-1 to TRBJ2-7; 8 bases align to TRBD2. The CDR3 consists of 15 residues. In germline, CDR1 is MGHRA, CDR2 YSYEKL. Losses at the gene ends were 3 bases for V and 2 bases for J; bases not matched to a gene: 6. CDR3 protein: CASSQLLAAAYEQYF. In DNA, the CDR3 is TGCGCCAGCAGCCAGCTACTAGCGGCCGCCTACGAGCAGTACTTC.

The chain is built from TRBV5-4 and TRBJ2-5; weak D call: TRBD1 (6 bases). The V end lost 4 bases, the J end lost 5 bases, and 15 bases lay between the germline ends. The CDR3 sequence is 14 residues long. CDR1 is SGHNT, CDR2 YYREEE, per germline (reference sequence). CDR3 amino acids: CASSPTRGYETQYF. The CDR3 region has the DNA TGTGCCAGCAGCCCGACCAGGGGATACGAGACCCAGTACTTC.

This sequence joins TRBV7-2 and TRBJ2-5; no clear D gene. The J call is uncertain, as TRBJ2-7 better fits the DNA end. This CDR3 contains 13 residues. Germline lookup yields CDR1 SGHTA and CDR2 FQGNSA. The CDR3 DNA follows: TGTGCCAGCAGCCCTAGGAAGTCCTACGAGCAGTACTTC. Protein sequence: CASSPRKSYEQYF.

This clonotype was picked up a small number of times. The genes are TRBV5-6 and TRBJ1-1; D remains ambiguous. There are 12 residues in the CDR3. Between the trimmed V and J ends, which lost 9 bases and 0 bases, there was a span of 9 bases. The germline V gene encodes CDR1 SGHDT and CDR2 YYEEEE. The CDR3 DNA is TGTGCCACCAACAAAATGAACACTGAAGCTTTCTTT. It codes for CATNKMNTEAFF.

CDR3 sequence: CASSPETSGDYNEQFF. CDR3 sequence (DNA): TGTGCCAGTAGTCCCGAAACTAGCGGAGACTACAATGAGCAGTTCTTC. This sequence joins TRBV19 and TRBJ2-1; 8 positions agree with TRBD2. Germline CDR1 LNHDA, CDR2 SQIVND (reference sequence). This CDR3 has 16 residues. V lost 5 bases to trimming and J lost 3 bases; unmatched junction nucleotides: 9.

In its sample, this clonotype was seen a few times. This sequence joins TRBV7-9 and TRBJ2-5; no clear D. The assigned J gene may be wrong: the sequence end matches TRBJ2-7 better. This CDR3 region has 16 residues. Germline V CDR1 and CDR2: SEHNR, FQNEAQ (reference sequence). The CDR3 DNA sequence: TGTGCCAGCAGCTTAGAGGTCCGGAAGATGGGATACGAGCAGTACTTC. Translated, it gives CASSLEVRKMGYEQYF.

The sample holds a few counts of this clonotype. The CDR3 DNA sequence: TGTGCCAGCATGGAGGCCATGAACACTGAAGCTTTCTTT. This sequence encodes CASMEAMNTEAFF. The chain employs TRBV3-1 and TRBJ1-1, with D hard to call. The CDR3 is 13 amino acids. Per germline, CDR1 LGHDT and CDR2 YNNKEL (reference sequence). Trimming cost V 7 bases and J 0 bases, with 9 bases left between them.

This clonotype was seen more than once but under ten times. This chain connects TRBV10-3 to TRBJ2-3; D is possibly TRBD2 (5 bases). Germline lookup yields CDR1 ENHRY and CDR2 SYGVKD. Between the trimmed V and J ends, which lost 7 bases and 4 bases, there was a span of 12 bases. The CDR3 sequence is 13 residues long. The CDR3 coding sequence is TGTGCCATCACTAGCCCCATTTCAGATACGCAGTATTTT. Protein product: CAITSPISDTQYF.

This clonotype has a handful of counts. The chain has TRBV29-1 and TRBJ2-2, with D unclear. This CDR3 is 16 amino acids long. V dropped 3 bases and J dropped 0 bases, with 14 bases sitting between them. Germline lookup yields CDR1 SQVTM and CDR2 ANQGSEA. Here the CDR3 reads CSVDSFGGPNTGELFF. CDR3 DNA sequence: TGCAGCGTTGACTCTTTTGGCGGACCGAACACCGGGGAGCTGTTTTTT.